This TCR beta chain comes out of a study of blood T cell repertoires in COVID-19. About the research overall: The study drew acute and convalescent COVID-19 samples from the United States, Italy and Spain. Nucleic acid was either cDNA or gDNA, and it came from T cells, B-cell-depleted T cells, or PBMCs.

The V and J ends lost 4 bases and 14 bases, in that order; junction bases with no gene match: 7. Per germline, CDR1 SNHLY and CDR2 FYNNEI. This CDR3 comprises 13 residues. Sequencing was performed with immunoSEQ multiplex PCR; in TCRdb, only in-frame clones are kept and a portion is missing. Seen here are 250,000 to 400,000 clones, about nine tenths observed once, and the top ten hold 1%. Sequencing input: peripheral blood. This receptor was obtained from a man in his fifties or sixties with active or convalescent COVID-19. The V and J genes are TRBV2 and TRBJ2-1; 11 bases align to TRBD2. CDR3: CASSASGGLREFF. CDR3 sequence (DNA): TGTGCCAGCAGTGCTAGCGGGGGGTTAAGGGAGTTCTTC.